This TCR beta chain was identified in a study of Ad26.COV2.S vaccination and SARS-CoV-2 variants. Study-level results: People who got the vaccine or the placebo had similar non-spike TCR breadth.

Documented treatment: some 20 received Ad26.COV2.S at low or high dose, single or two shots; roughly five received placebo; per-sample allocation not given. Sample collection was performed on day 63 after the first vaccine or placebo injection. Data came from immunoSEQ multiplex PCR; TCRdb stores just in-frame clones and leaves some out. The table shows 350,000 to 500,000 clones, with 85% to 90% occurring only once. Between the trimmed V and J ends, which lost 0 bases and 2 bases, there was a span of 7 bases. The CDR3 is 14 amino acids. The germline CDR1 and CDR2 sequences are SGHDT and YYEEEE. Notes on this clone: Its antigen is currently unknown.

The chain employs TRBV5-6 and TRBJ2-3, with D unclear. The source was peripheral blood, collected in a trial of Ad26.COV2.S vaccine versus placebo. The source is a person between 18 and 60 years old who received the Ad26.COV2.S COVID-19 vaccine or a placebo. The CDR3 DNA is TGTGCCAGCAGCTTGGTGGGCGTCACAGATACGCAGTATTTT. Translating gives CASSLVGVTDTQYF.